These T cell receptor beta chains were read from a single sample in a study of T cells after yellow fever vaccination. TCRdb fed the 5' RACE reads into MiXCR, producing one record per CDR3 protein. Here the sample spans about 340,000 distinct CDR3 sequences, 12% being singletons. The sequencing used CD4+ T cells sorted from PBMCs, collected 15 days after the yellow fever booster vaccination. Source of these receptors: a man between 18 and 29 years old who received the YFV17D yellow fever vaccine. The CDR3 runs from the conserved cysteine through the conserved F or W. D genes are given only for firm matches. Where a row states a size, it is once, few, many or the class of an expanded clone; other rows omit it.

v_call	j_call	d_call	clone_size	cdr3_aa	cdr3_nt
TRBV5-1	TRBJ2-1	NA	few	CASSPGRGGVLFF	TGCGCCAGCAGCCCGGGTAGGGGGGGCGTTCTATTCTTC
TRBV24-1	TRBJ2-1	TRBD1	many	CATSRGLEQFF	TGTGCCACAAGCAGGGGGCTTGAGCAGTTCTTC
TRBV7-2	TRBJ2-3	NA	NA	CASTPRADTQYF	TGTGCCAGCACGCCTCGGGCGGATACGCAGTATTTT
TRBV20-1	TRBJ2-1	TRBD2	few	CSASISGAYNEQFF	TGCAGTGCTAGTATCAGCGGGGCCTACAATGAGCAGTTCTTC
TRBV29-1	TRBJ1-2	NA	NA	CSVGYRDGYTF	TGCAGCGTTGGGTACAGGGATGGCTACACCTTC
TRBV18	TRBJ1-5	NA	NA	CASSPGPNNQPQHF	TGTGCCAGCTCCCCGGGACCTAACAATCAGCCCCAGCATTTT
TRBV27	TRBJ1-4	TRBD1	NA	CASSPTGGENEKLFF	TGTGCCAGCAGCCCAACAGGGGGGGAAAATGAAAAACTGTTTTTT
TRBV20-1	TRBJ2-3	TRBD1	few	CSADRETDTQYF	TGCAGTGCTGACAGGGAGACAGATACGCAGTATTTT
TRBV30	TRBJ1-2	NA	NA	CAWSVAGAGYGYTF	TGTGCCTGGAGTGTGGCGGGGGCCGGCTATGGCTACACCTTC
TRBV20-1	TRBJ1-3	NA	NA	CSAARWGTGSGNTIYF	TGCAGTGCTGCCCGGTGGGGCACCGGCTCTGGAAACACCATATATTTT
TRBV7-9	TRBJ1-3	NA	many	CASSLAIRSSGNTIYF	TGTGCCAGCAGCTTAGCCATACGAAGTTCTGGAAACACCATATATTTT
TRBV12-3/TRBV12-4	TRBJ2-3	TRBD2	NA	CASSISGLVTDTQYF	TGTGCCAGCAGTATCTCGGGACTAGTTACAGATACGCAGTATTTT
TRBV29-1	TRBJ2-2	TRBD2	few	CSVRLAGGTGELFF	TGCAGCGTCCGACTAGCGGGGGGAACCGGGGAGCTGTTTTTT
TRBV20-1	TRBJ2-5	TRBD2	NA	CSAGRVLAAQETQYF	TGCAGTGCTGGACGAGTACTAGCGGCGCAAGAGACCCAGTACTTC
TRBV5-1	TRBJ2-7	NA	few	CASSLWKGGPYEQYF	TGCGCCAGCAGCCTCTGGAAGGGGGGACCCTACGAGCAGTACTTC
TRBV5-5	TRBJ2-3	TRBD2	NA	CASSLRGDPSTDTQYF	TGTGCCAGCAGCTTACGGGGGGACCCGAGCACAGATACGCAGTATTTT
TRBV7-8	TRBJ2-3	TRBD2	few	CASSLTGGPTDTQYF	TGTGCCAGCAGCTTAACGGGGGGGCCTACAGATACGCAGTATTTT
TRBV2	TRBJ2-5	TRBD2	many	CASRDGLAGNQETQYF	TGTGCCAGCAGGGACGGACTAGCGGGGAACCAAGAGACCCAGTACTTC
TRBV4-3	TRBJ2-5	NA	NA	CASSPPLRGETQYF	TGCGCCAGCAGCCCGCCTTTGAGAGGAGAGACCCAGTACTTC
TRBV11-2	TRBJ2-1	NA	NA	CASSRRPQYNEQFF	TGTGCCAGCAGCCGGCGGCCCCAGTACAATGAGCAGTTCTTC
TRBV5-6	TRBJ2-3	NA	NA	CASSFDSPDTQYF	TGTGCCAGCAGCTTTGACTCTCCAGATACGCAGTATTTT
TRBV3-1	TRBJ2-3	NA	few	CASSPGVVDTQYF	TGTGCCAGCAGCCCCGGTGTCGTTGATACGCAGTATTTT
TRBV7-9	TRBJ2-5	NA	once	CASREGRETQYF	TGTGCCAGCAGGGAAGGGCGGGAGACCCAGTACTTC
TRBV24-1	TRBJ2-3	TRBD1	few	CATSEAGTGNTDTQYF	TGTGCCACCAGTGAAGCCGGGACAGGGAACACAGATACGCAGTATTTT
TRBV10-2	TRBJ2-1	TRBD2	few	CASTKPGTSTYNEQFF	TGCGCCAGCACCAAGCCCGGGACTAGCACCTACAATGAGCAGTTCTTC
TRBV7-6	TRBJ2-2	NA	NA	CASSFGRGLNGGELFF	TGTGCCAGCAGCTTTGGACGGGGGCTGAATGGCGGGGAGCTGTTTTTT